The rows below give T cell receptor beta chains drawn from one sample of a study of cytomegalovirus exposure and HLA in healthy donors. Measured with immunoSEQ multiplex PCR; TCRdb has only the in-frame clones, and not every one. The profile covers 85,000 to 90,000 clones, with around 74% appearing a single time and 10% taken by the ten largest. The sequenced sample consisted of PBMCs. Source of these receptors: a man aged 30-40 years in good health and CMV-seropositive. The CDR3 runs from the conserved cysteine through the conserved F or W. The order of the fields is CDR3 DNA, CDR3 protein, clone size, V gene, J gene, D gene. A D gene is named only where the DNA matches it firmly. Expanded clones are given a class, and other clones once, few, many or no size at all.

CDR3nt: TGTGCCAGCAGAAGGACAGGGAGCAATCAGCCCCAGCATTTT
CDR3aa: CASRRTGSNQPQHF
abundance: NA
v_gene: TRBV2
j_gene: TRBJ1-5
d_gene: TRBD1

CDR3nt: TGTGCCAGTAGTGTACAGGGGGCGAACACTGAAGCTTTCTTT
CDR3aa: CASSVQGANTEAFF
abundance: few
v_gene: TRBV19
j_gene: TRBJ1-1
d_gene: TRBD1

CDR3nt: TGTGCCAGCAGCCCGGGGGCGGGGGCGAACTATGGCTACACCTTC
CDR3aa: CASSPGAGANYGYTF
abundance: NA
v_gene: TRBV7-9
j_gene: TRBJ1-2
d_gene: NA

CDR3nt: TGTGCCAGCAGTTACTTGGGGCAGGGCGTCACCGGGGAGCTGTTTTTT
CDR3aa: CASSYLGQGVTGELFF
abundance: few
v_gene: TRBV6-6
j_gene: TRBJ2-2
d_gene: NA

CDR3nt: TGTGCCAGCTCACCAGGACAGGCGACTAATGAAAAACTGTTTTTT
CDR3aa: CASSPGQATNEKLFF
abundance: NA
v_gene: TRBV18
j_gene: TRBJ1-4
d_gene: TRBD1

CDR3nt: TGTGCCAGCAGTGATCTACAGATGAACACTGAAGCTTTCTTT
CDR3aa: CASSDLQMNTEAFF
abundance: once
v_gene: TRBV6-1
j_gene: TRBJ1-1
d_gene: NA

CDR3nt: TGTGCCAGCAGTTCCCTTTTACTAGCGGGAGAAGTCCAAGAGACCCAGTACTTC
CDR3aa: CASSSLLLAGEVQETQYF
abundance: NA
v_gene: TRBV27
j_gene: TRBJ2-5
d_gene: TRBD2

CDR3nt: TGCGCCAGCAGCCAAGATGAGGGCGCGGGATACAATGAGCAGTTCTTC
CDR3aa: CASSQDEGAGYNEQFF
abundance: few
v_gene: TRBV4-1
j_gene: TRBJ2-1
d_gene: NA

CDR3nt: TGCGCCAGCAGCCAAGTTTCCGGGACAGGGAAGAACACCGGGGAGCTGTTTTTT
CDR3aa: CASSQVSGTGKNTGELFF
abundance: medium-sized
v_gene: TRBV4-1
j_gene: TRBJ2-2
d_gene: TRBD1

CDR3nt: TGTTCCAGCAGACTCTCACCCTTCGACAGGGGCGACACCGGGGAGCTGTTTTTT
CDR3aa: CSSRLSPFDRGDTGELFF
abundance: NA
v_gene: TRBV7-9
j_gene: TRBJ2-2
d_gene: TRBD1

CDR3nt: TGTGCCAGTAGTATGGGGGGTCGGGAGCAGTTCTTC
CDR3aa: CASSMGGREQFF
abundance: NA
v_gene: TRBV19
j_gene: TRBJ2-1
d_gene: NA

CDR3nt: TGTGCCAGCAGTATCGCCCAGGATCAGCCCCAGCATTTT
CDR3aa: CASSIAQDQPQHF
abundance: NA
v_gene: TRBV7-9
j_gene: TRBJ1-5
d_gene: NA

CDR3nt: TGTGCCAGCAGCTCCTGGGACAGGTCCTACGAGCAGTACTTC
CDR3aa: CASSSWDRSYEQYF
abundance: NA
v_gene: TRBV5-5
j_gene: TRBJ2-7
d_gene: TRBD1

CDR3nt: TGTGCCAGCACCGCGACAGGAGATCAGCCCCAGCATTTT
CDR3aa: CASTATGDQPQHF
abundance: NA
v_gene: TRBV7-2
j_gene: TRBJ1-5
d_gene: NA

CDR3nt: TGTGCCAGCAGCCCACAGGACACCGGGGAGCTGTTTTTT
CDR3aa: CASSPQDTGELFF
abundance: NA
v_gene: TRBV7-6
j_gene: TRBJ2-2
d_gene: NA

CDR3nt: TGTGCCAGCAGCTTAGTTTTAGTTCACCCAGGGGAGACCCAGTACTTC
CDR3aa: CASSLVLVHPGETQYF
abundance: NA
v_gene: TRBV11-3
j_gene: TRBJ2-5
d_gene: NA

CDR3nt: TGTGCCAGCTTGGGGGACAGGGGATACAATGAGCAGTTCTTC
CDR3aa: CASLGDRGYNEQFF
abundance: NA
v_gene: TRBV7-9
j_gene: TRBJ2-1
d_gene: TRBD1

CDR3nt: TGTGCCAGCAGTGAAGAAGAGCAGGGGGTCCCCTACGAGCAGTACTTC
CDR3aa: CASSEEEQGVPYEQYF
abundance: NA
v_gene: TRBV25-1
j_gene: TRBJ2-7
d_gene: TRBD1

CDR3nt: TGTGCCAGCAAGCTAAACAGGCCCACTGAAGCTTTCTTT
CDR3aa: CASKLNRPTEAFF
abundance: NA
v_gene: TRBV6-1
j_gene: TRBJ1-1
d_gene: NA

CDR3nt: TGTGCCAGCACCTTTTCGGCGAGGGCTGGCTACACCTTC
CDR3aa: CASTFSARAGYTF
abundance: NA
v_gene: TRBV28
j_gene: TRBJ1-2
d_gene: NA

CDR3nt: TGTGCCAGCAGCCGACTAGCGGGGGCCACAGATACGCAGTATTTT
CDR3aa: CASSRLAGATDTQYF
abundance: once
v_gene: TRBV6-6
j_gene: TRBJ2-3
d_gene: TRBD2

CDR3nt: TGCGCCAGCAGCTTTGTCCCGGGACAGGGGAAAGACAATGAGCAGTTCTTC
CDR3aa: CASSFVPGQGKDNEQFF
abundance: NA
v_gene: TRBV5-1
j_gene: TRBJ2-1
d_gene: TRBD1

CDR3nt: TGCGCCAGTACGGACAGGGCCGATCGGACCCAGTACTTC
CDR3aa: CASTDRADRTQYF
abundance: NA
v_gene: TRBV10-1
j_gene: TRBJ2-5
d_gene: TRBD1

CDR3nt: TGTGCCAGGGGGACCGGGACAGATAACAATCAGCCCCAGCATTTT
CDR3aa: CARGTGTDNNQPQHF
abundance: NA
v_gene: TRBV21-1
j_gene: TRBJ1-5
d_gene: NA

CDR3nt: TGTGCCAGCAGTGACAGGGTTACCAATTCACCCCTCCACTTT
CDR3aa: CASSDRVTNSPLHF
abundance: NA
v_gene: TRBV2
j_gene: TRBJ1-6
d_gene: NA

CDR3nt: TGTGCCAGCAGCCTCAGGACTAGCGGGGGGGCTCTGGGCGGGGAGCTGTTTTTT
CDR3aa: CASSLRTSGGALGGELFF
abundance: NA
v_gene: TRBV9
j_gene: TRBJ2-2
d_gene: TRBD2

CDR3nt: TGTGCCAGTAGTATGGGGACAGCCTTTAATCAGCCCCAGCATTTT
CDR3aa: CASSMGTAFNQPQHF
abundance: NA
v_gene: TRBV19
j_gene: TRBJ1-5
d_gene: TRBD1

CDR3nt: TGCAGCGTTGAACCTACAGGCTCCGGGTACCAAGAGACCCAGTACTTC
CDR3aa: CSVEPTGSGYQETQYF
abundance: NA
v_gene: TRBV29-1
j_gene: TRBJ2-5
d_gene: NA

CDR3nt: TGCGCCAGCAGCTCCGGGGGGGACAGGGGGTCGGAGACCCAGTACTTC
CDR3aa: CASSSGGDRGSETQYF
abundance: NA
v_gene: TRBV5-1
j_gene: TRBJ2-5
d_gene: TRBD1

CDR3nt: TGTGCCAGCAGCTTAGTTCGACAGGGGCTCCGAGTCAATCAGCCCCAGCATTTT
CDR3aa: CASSLVRQGLRVNQPQHF
abundance: NA
v_gene: TRBV7-9
j_gene: TRBJ1-5
d_gene: TRBD1

CDR3nt: TGTGCCACCAGCGGCCTAGCGGGGAGGCGGGAGACCCAGTACTTC
CDR3aa: CATSGLAGRRETQYF
abundance: NA
v_gene: TRBV15
j_gene: TRBJ2-5
d_gene: TRBD2